This T cell receptor beta chain was sequenced in a study of T-cell reconstitution after alpha-beta-depleted transplantation in children. For TCRbeta, the library was prepared with unique molecular identifiers. TCRdb reprocessed the PCR reads via MiXCR and lists one record per CDR3 protein. The data contain 250,000 to 300,000 distinct CDR3 sequences, about a tenth of them singletons. Whole-study results and caveats: T-cell counts and diversity were attributed mostly to newly produced T cells one year after transplant.

This clonotype was seen repeatedly, ten times or more. The antigen is unknown. The CDR3 consists of 15 residues. Germline loops: CDR1 ENHRY, CDR2 SYGVKD. The trim removed 5 bases at V and 0 bases at J, leaving 4 bases unmatched. The genes are TRBV10-3 and TRBJ1-3, with 7 bases aligning to TRBD1. The sample in question was PBMCs, obtained before TCRalphabeta/CD19-depleted stem cell transplant. The TCR originated in a boy younger than two with acute myeloid leukemia, due to receive a stem cell transplant. For the CDR3, the DNA is TGTGCCATCAGTCGGGACAGCCTCTCTGGAAACACCATATATTTT. Its translation: CAISRDSLSGNTIYF.